This T cell receptor beta chain was obtained from a study of blood T cells in healthy people across ages. Study-wide results and caveats: There were more naive CD4+ cells and higher diversity in long-lived donors than in aged donors. CMV status of donors was unknown, possibly confounding expanded clonotype changes.

Germline-derived CDR1 and CDR2 are DFQATT and SNEGSKA (reference sequence). The CDR3 consists of 15 residues. Trimming removed 2 bases from V and 0 bases from J, with 13 bases in between. This clonotype was seen only a few times. Its target is not known. Using a J-beta primer mix together with a sample-barcoded 5' primer, a second PCR was run for roughly 6 to 12 cycles. TCRdb re-called the 5' RACE reads through MiXCR, storing one row per CDR3 protein. The sample holds more than 500,000 distinct CDR3 sequences, over 25% seen once. The sample was also reused in another study, on T cells of mothers and their children. That source notes: Related and unrelated pairs show similar thymic shaping of TCR recombination output. The study found slightly higher but non-significant overlap in related versus unrelated mother-child pairs.

V gene TRBV20-1 combines with J gene TRBJ1-2; D unresolved. What was sequenced was blood. The source of this sequence is a boy between 2 and 10 years old in good health. The CDR3 protein is CSARSGSQANYGYTF. Written as DNA, the CDR3 is TGCAGTGCTAGATCGGGCTCCCAAGCTAACTATGGCTACACCTTC.